This T cell receptor beta chain is from a study of shared clonotypes between healthy human individuals. V lost 0 bases to trimming and J lost 10 bases, with 13 bases between them. This CDR3 is 15 amino acids long. The germline V gene has CDR1 LNHNV and CDR2 YYDKDF (reference sequence). Approximately 30,000 T cell genomes, or around 300 ng DNA, went into unsorted PBMC replicate PCRs. The protocol was immunoSEQ multiplex PCR, while the TCRdb copy is restricted to in-frame clones and leaves out a portion. The table shows 500,000 to 650,000 clones, with 70% to 80% occurring only once. The rearrangement joins TRBV15 to TRBJ1-6; no firm D call. The sample taken for sequencing was PBMCs. The sequence came from a middle-aged woman in good health. Some clones in this sample may be carry-over from other donors' samples. As DNA, the CDR3 is TGTGCCACCAGCAGAGATCCCCTCGTCGGATCACCCCTCCACTTT. This encodes CATSRDPLVGSPLHF.